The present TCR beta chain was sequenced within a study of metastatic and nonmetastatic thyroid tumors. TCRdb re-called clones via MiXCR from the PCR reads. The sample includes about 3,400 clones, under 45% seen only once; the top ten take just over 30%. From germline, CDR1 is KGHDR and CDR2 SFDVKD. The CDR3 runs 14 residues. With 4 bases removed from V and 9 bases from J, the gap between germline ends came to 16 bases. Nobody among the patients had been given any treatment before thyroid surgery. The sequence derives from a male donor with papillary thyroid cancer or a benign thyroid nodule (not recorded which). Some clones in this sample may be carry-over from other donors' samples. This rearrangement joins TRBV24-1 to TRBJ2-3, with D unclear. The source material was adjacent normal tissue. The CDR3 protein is CATSECRASKTQYF. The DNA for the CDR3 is TGTGCCACCAGTGAGTGCAGAGCATCGAAGACGCAGTATTTT.